A single sample gave rise to the 5 T cell receptor beta chains below, sequenced in a study of blood T cell repertoires in COVID-19. Produced via immunoSEQ multiplex PCR; TCRdb's table is partial and in-frame only. This table holds fewer than 200,000 clones, around 85% found once. Sequencing used peripheral blood. Receptors originate from a man aged 60 to 75 who had recovered from COVID-19.

The chain is built from TRBV24-1 and TRBJ1-5; TRBD1 agrees at 8 bases. The CDR3 loop spans 16 amino acids. V lost 3 bases, J lost 2 bases, and 5 bases stayed unmatched. Looked up from germline, CDR1 is KGHDR and CDR2 is SFDVKD. CDR3 nucleotides: TGTGCCACCAGTGATCACAGGGGGTTGGGCAATCAGCCCCAGCATTTT. It encodes CATSDHRGLGNQPQHF.

This sequence joins TRBV7-8 and TRBJ2-1; D may be TRBD2 (7 bases). Germline V gives CDR1 SGHVS, CDR2 FQNEAQ. The V end was cut by 5 bases, the J end by 9 bases, with 26 bases between. The CDR3 spans 17 residues. This chain's CDR3 is CASSPGVGGGITGEQFF. CDR3 in DNA: TGTGCCAGCAGCCCGGGAGTAGGGGGGGGGATTACAGGTGAGCAGTTCTTC.

The rearrangement uses TRBV7-3 and TRBJ1-1; TRBD1 is a possible D gene (6 bases). Germline V gene lookup returns CDR1 SGHTA and CDR2 FQGTGA. The V and J ends lost 2 bases and 5 bases respectively, with 15 bases between them. The CDR3 loop spans 15 amino acids. The CDR3 DNA is TGTGCCAGCAGCTTAGACAACAGGGATGGGACTGAAGCTTTCTTT. Encoded protein: CASSLDNRDGTEAFF.

The V call is TRBV7-9, the J call TRBJ1-1; 8 positions agree with TRBD1. Per germline, CDR1 SEHNR and CDR2 FQNEAQ (reference sequence). The CDR3 runs 15 residues. V lost 5 bases and J lost 6; bases outside the gene matches: 11. The CDR3 nucleotides are TGTGCCAGCAGCCCTTATAACGGACAGGGCGCTGAAGCTTTCTTT. Translated: CASSPYNGQGAEAFF. The whole variable domain, filled in from reference TRBV7-9 and TRBJ1-1, reads DTGVSQNPRHKITKRGQNVTFRCDPISEHNRLYWYRQTLGQGPEFLTYFQNEAQLEKSRLLSDRFSAERPKGSFSTLEIQRTEQGDSAMYLCASSPYNGQGAEAFFGQGTRLTVV.

This clone appeared a single time. This sequence joins TRBV11-2 and TRBJ2-3, with TRBD2 matching 13 bases. The CDR3 is made up of 17 amino acids. Germline assignment: CDR1 SGHAT and CDR2 FQNNGV. J was trimmed by 4 bases and V by 3 bases; bases with no gene match: 7. Here the CDR3 reads CASSFSTSGGAADTQYF. For the CDR3, the DNA is TGTGCCAGCAGCTTTTCTACTAGCGGGGGGGCGGCAGATACGCAGTATTTT.